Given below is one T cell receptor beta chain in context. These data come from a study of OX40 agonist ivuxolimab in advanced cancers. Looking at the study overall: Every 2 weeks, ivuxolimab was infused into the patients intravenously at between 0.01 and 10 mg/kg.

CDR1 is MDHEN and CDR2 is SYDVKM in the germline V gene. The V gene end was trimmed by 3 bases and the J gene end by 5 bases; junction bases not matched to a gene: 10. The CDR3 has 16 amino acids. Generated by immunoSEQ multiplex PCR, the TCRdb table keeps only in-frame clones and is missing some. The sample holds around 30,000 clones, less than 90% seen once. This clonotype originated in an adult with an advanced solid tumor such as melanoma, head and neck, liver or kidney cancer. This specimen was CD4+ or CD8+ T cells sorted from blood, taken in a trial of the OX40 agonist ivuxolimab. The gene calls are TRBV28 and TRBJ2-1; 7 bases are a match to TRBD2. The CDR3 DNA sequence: TGTGCCAGCAGTTTCAGGCGGGAGAACGCCGACAATGAGCAGTTCTTC. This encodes CASSFRRENADNEQFF. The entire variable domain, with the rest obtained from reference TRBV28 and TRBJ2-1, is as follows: DVKVTQSSRYLVKRTGEKVFLECVQDMDHENMFWYRQDPGLGLRLIYFSYDVKMKEKGDIPEGYSVSREKKERFSLILESASTNQTSMYLCASSFRRENADNEQFFGPGTRLTVL.